This T cell receptor beta chain was recovered during a study of OX40 agonist ivuxolimab in advanced cancers. Across the whole study: With ivuxolimab, an agonistic anti-OX40 (CD134) antibody, patients were treated.

This clone was observed a few times. Assay: immunoSEQ multiplex PCR; the TCRdb copy retains only in-frame clones and omits some. The table lists tens of thousands of clones, 75% to 90% of them singletons. Germline trimming cut 6 bases from V and 7 bases from J; bases unmatched to any gene: 6. Germline assignment: CDR1 MRHNA and CDR2 SNTAGT. This CDR3 spans 14 amino acids. The chain couples TRBV6-4 to TRBJ1-6; 7 nucleotides line up with TRBD1. The sample in question was CD4+ or CD8+ T cells sorted from blood, obtained in a trial of the OX40 agonist ivuxolimab. The source is an adult with an advanced solid tumor such as melanoma, head and neck, liver or kidney cancer. CDR3 amino acids: CASRLGQFNSPLHF. As DNA, the CDR3 is TGTGCCAGCAGATTGGGACAGTTCAATTCACCCCTCCACTTT.